This T cell receptor beta chain originates from a study of blood T cell repertoires in COVID-19. Study at large: The United States, Italy and Spain supplied acute and convalescent COVID-19 samples.

Some clones are missing from TCRdb's copy, which holds only in-frame ones; the method was immunoSEQ multiplex PCR. The sample consists of about 75,000 clones, 70% to 85% of them appearing once. Per the germline V gene, CDR1 is MNHEY and CDR2 is SVGEGT. V lost 4 bases to trimming and J lost 2 bases; unmatched junction nucleotides: 2. The length of the CDR3 is 15 residues. V usage is TRBV6-2 or TRBV6-3 and J usage is TRBJ2-6, with 7 bases aligning to TRBD1. The sequence came from a woman aged 50 to 60 with acute or convalescent COVID-19. The sample taken for sequencing was peripheral blood. CDR3 sequence: CASSSTGAGANVLTF. The CDR3 DNA is TGTGCCAGCAGTTCCACAGGGGCTGGGGCCAACGTCCTGACTTTC.